Listed below are T cell receptor beta chains from one sample, sequenced in a study of human T cells and chemical hapten exposure. TCRdb itself ran the RACE reads through MiXCR, one entry per CDR3 protein. Found here are 300,000 to 450,000 distinct CDR3 sequences, roughly 5.3% of them singletons; the top ten hold 2.5% to 3%. Source: whole blood, taken in connection with sensitization to the hapten diphenylcyclopropenone (DPC). The receptors were sampled from a woman aged 50 to 65 with alopecia areata. Some clones in this sample may be carry-over from other donors' samples. CDR3s include the opening cysteine and the closing phenylalanine or tryptophan. Each record gives: J gene, V gene, clone size, D gene, CDR3 DNA, CDR3 protein. A D gene is named only where the DNA matches it firmly. Size values are once, few and many counts, or a class for expanded clones, and some rows have none.

TRBJ2-3 TRBV28 - - TGTGCCAGCAGTTTGACCCCGATAGCAGGGCGCGGCACAGATACGCAGTATTTT CASSLTPIAGRGTDTQYF
TRBJ2-7 TRBV21-1 many - TGTGCCAGCAGCAAAGCCCCCCGAGGGAGAAACGAGCAGTACTTC CASSKAPRGRNEQYF
TRBJ2-3 TRBV29-1 many - TGCAGCGTTGATATCCCTAGCATAGCAGATACGCAGTATTTT CSVDIPSIADTQYF
TRBJ2-5 TRBV27 many - TGTGCCAGCAGTTTATGGAGCGGCCAAGAGACCCAGTACTTC CASSLWSGQETQYF
TRBJ1-2 TRBV5-6 - TRBD1 TGTGCCAGCAGAGAGGGACAGTGGTATAACTATGGCTACACCTTC CASREGQWYNYGYTF
TRBJ2-3 TRBV11-2 few TRBD2 TGTGCCAGCAGCTATGGACTAGCCACAGATACGCAGTATTTT CASSYGLATDTQYF
TRBJ2-7 TRBV6-6 - - TGTGCCAGCAGTTACCTTAAAAGCCAGGGAGGCCAGAACTTC CASSYLKSQGGQNF
TRBJ2-3 TRBV6-2/TRBV6-3 many TRBD2 TGTGCCAGCAGTTACGGCGGACTAGCGGGAGATACGCAGTATTTT CASSYGGLAGDTQYF
TRBJ2-3 TRBV20-1 many - TGCAGTGCTGGGGGGACAGATACGCAGTATTTT CSAGGTDTQYF
TRBJ1-1 TRBV7-8 many - TGTGCCAGCAGTTCCAGGCCTCGCGGGGGGAACACTGAAGCTTTCTTT CASSSRPRGGNTEAFF
TRBJ1-1 TRBV5-5 many - TGTGCCAGCAGCTTGCATCAGTCCTTTATGGACACTGAAGCTTTCTTT CASSLHQSFMDTEAFF
TRBJ2-1 TRBV3-1 many - TGTGCCAGCAGCCAAGAGGTCGGCAATGAGCAGTTCTTC CASSQEVGNEQFF
TRBJ2-4 TRBV25-1 few - TGTGCCAGCACCGGGCTAAACCGCATTCAGTACTTC CASTGLNRIQYF
TRBJ2-7 TRBV7-6 few - TGTGCCAGCAGTTCCACCTTGGACGAGTCGGACGAGCAGTACTTC CASSSTLDESDEQYF
TRBJ1-5 TRBV6-1 many - TGTGCCAGCTCGAGAGAGGAGCAGAAGCCCCAGCATTTT CASSREEQKPQHF
TRBJ2-7 TRBV12-3/TRBV12-4 - - TGTGCCAGCAGTTTGGGTTTGGGAGCGGTACTTTACGAGCAGTACTTC CASSLGLGAVLYEQYF
TRBJ1-3 TRBV6-1 few - TGTGCCAGCAGTGAAGATCCCATTTCCTCTGGAAACACCATATATTTT CASSEDPISSGNTIYF
TRBJ1-1 TRBV28 - - TGTGCCAGCAGTTTGTCCAGCATGAACACTGAAGCTTTCTTT CASSLSSMNTEAFF
TRBJ2-7 TRBV7-2 many TRBD2 TGTGCCAGCAGCTTAGTGACTAGCGGGGGTTACGAGCAGTACTTC CASSLVTSGGYEQYF
TRBJ1-3 TRBV2 few TRBD1 TGTGCCAGCATGGGACAGGGTAGCTCTGGAAACACCATATATTTT CASMGQGSSGNTIYF
TRBJ1-2 TRBV14 - TRBD1 TGTGCCAGCAGCCCCCGACAGGGGGAAGGCTACACCTTC CASSPRQGEGYTF
TRBJ2-5 TRBV19 few TRBD1 TGTGCCAGTAGTCCGTGGCGACAGGGTGGGGAGACCCAGTACTTC CASSPWRQGGETQYF
TRBJ2-7 TRBV6-5 - TRBD1 TGTGCCAGCAGTTCCTTGGGACAGGGTTCCGACGAGCAGTACTTC CASSSLGQGSDEQYF
TRBJ2-6 TRBV6-2/TRBV6-3 - - TGTGCCAGCAGTTACGAGCCTGGGGCCCCTGGGGCCAACGTCCTGACTTTC CASSYEPGAPGANVLTF
TRBJ2-5 TRBV7-8 few - TGTGCCAGCAGCTTCTGGACCGCCGAGACCCAGTACTTC CASSFWTAETQYF
TRBJ1-2 TRBV11-2 - TRBD1 TGTGCCAGCAGCCCGGGGGACAGGGAGTTCTATGGCTACACCTTC CASSPGDREFYGYTF
TRBJ1-1 TRBV4-2 many TRBD1 TGTGCCAGCAGCCCGACAGGGGGCACTGAAGCTTTCTTT CASSPTGGTEAFF
TRBJ1-4 TRBV20-1 few - TGCAGTGCTTGGGGTATCGATGAAAAACTGTTTTTT CSAWGIDEKLFF
TRBJ2-3 TRBV5-1 few - TGCGCCAGCAGCTTGGTTGGGGGGCGCAGAGATACGCAGTATTTT CASSLVGGRRDTQYF
TRBJ1-4 TRBV28 many - TGTGCCAGCAGTTTGCAAGCAAGTGAGCTGTTTTTT CASSLQASELFF
TRBJ2-6 TRBV2 - - TGTGCCAGCAGAGGAGCGATCGAAGGGGCCAACGTCCTGACTTTC CASRGAIEGANVLTF
TRBJ1-1 TRBV5-1 many TRBD1 TGCGCCAGCAGCTCACAGGGGGCCGACACTGAAGCTTTCTTT CASSSQGADTEAFF
TRBJ1-1 TRBV3-1 many - TGTGCCTCCGTGCGGAACACTGAAGCTTTCTTT CASVRNTEAFF
TRBJ2-7 TRBV3-1 few TRBD2 TGTGCCAGCAGCCAAGGTTTCAAGCGGGACCACGAGCAGTACTTC CASSQGFKRDHEQYF
TRBJ1-5 TRBV10-3 many TRBD1 TGTGCCATCAGTGAGTCACAGGGGGCCGGTCAGCCCCAGCATTTT CAISESQGAGQPQHF
TRBJ1-6 TRBV27 - TRBD1 TGTGCCAGCAGTCTACAGGGGGGCGACAATTCACCCCTCCACTTT CASSLQGGDNSPLHF
TRBJ1-6 TRBV27 many - TGTGCCAGCAGTACCCTGGCAGGACATAATTCACCCCTCCACTTT CASSTLAGHNSPLHF
TRBJ2-7 TRBV5-6 many TRBD2 TGTGCCAGCAGCTTAAGCGGGGGGGCCCGCGAGCAGTACTTC CASSLSGGAREQYF
TRBJ2-7 TRBV6-2/TRBV6-3 - - TGTGCCAGCAGTTGGGCTGCCTCCTACGAGCAGTACTTC CASSWAASYEQYF
TRBJ2-1 TRBV20-1 many TRBD2 TGCAGTGCTAGGACTAGCTATGAGCAGTTCTTC CSARTSYEQFF
TRBJ2-2 TRBV2 many - TGTGCCAGCAGTGAAGGCAATTCGAACACCGGGGAGCTGTTTTTT CASSEGNSNTGELFF
TRBJ2-3 TRBV7-9 many TRBD1 TGTGCCAGCAGCTTACAGGGGGCAAGCACAGATACGCAGTATTTT CASSLQGASTDTQYF
TRBJ1-1 TRBV7-9 many - TGTGCCAGCAGCTTCATTCGAGGTCGGCATGAAGCTTTCTTT CASSFIRGRHEAFF
TRBJ2-6 TRBV5-6 many TRBD1 TGTGCCAGCAGCTCTCGAAGGGACAGGGGCCCCTCTGGGGCCAACGTCCTGACTTTC CASSSRRDRGPSGANVLTF
TRBJ1-5 TRBV4-1 many - TGCGCCAGCAGCCAAGATCCCAGTGCGTGGCAGCCCCAGCATTTT CASSQDPSAWQPQHF